This TCR beta chain was obtained from a study of blood T cell repertoires in COVID-19. Overall study: The United States, Italy and Spain supplied acute and convalescent COVID-19 samples. The analysed material was cDNA or gDNA that came from T cells, B-cell-depleted T cells, or PBMCs.

Trimming took off 2 bases at V and 4 bases at J, with 8 bases between the two ends. The CDR3 length is 13 residues. Under the authors' procedure: Reference gene primer amplification yielded estimated nucleated cell counts. Profiling relied on immunoSEQ multiplex PCR, and the TCRdb table lists in-frame clones only, not all of them. The V and J calls and clone size were taken over from that table, and D and trimming were inferred from the DNA. Of 250,000 to 300,000 clones listed, 70% to 90% are singletons. A Seattle source enrolled patients during active infection and followed them longitudinally. The sequence derives from a woman between 65 and 79 years old with COVID-19, enrolled during active disease. Sequencing used peripheral blood. V gene TRBV12-3 or TRBV12-4 combines with J gene TRBJ1-2; D is possibly TRBD1 (6 bases). CDR3 coding DNA: TGTGCCAGCAGTTTACACAGGGCCTATGGCTACACCTTC. Translating gives CASSLHRAYGYTF.